This T cell receptor (beta chain) was retrieved from a study of blood T cell repertoires in COVID-19. Overall study: From T cells, B-cell-depleted T cells, or PBMCs came the material, which was cDNA or gDNA.

In the authors' workflow: Amplification with reference gene primers provided the estimates of nucleated cell counts. Libraries were prepared by immunoSEQ multiplex PCR; TCRdb keeps only in-frame clonotypes and omits some of them. V and J calls and clone size follow that table, whereas D and trimming were derived from the DNA. Here the sample spans 310,000 or so clones, about nine tenths being singletons. The count of this clone is one. The sequencing sample was made of peripheral blood. The clonotype was recovered from a man over 45 with active or convalescent COVID-19.

The CDR3 nucleotides read TGTGCCAGCAGCCAAGCCAGGGGCATGGGTCAGCCCCAGCATTTT. Encoded protein: CASSQARGMGQPQHF. The chain employs TRBV3-1 (or the pseudogene TRBV3-2) and TRBJ1-5; D might be TRBD1 (6 bases). The CDR3 is 15 amino acids. CDR1 LGHDT and CDR2 YNNKEL come from the germline V gene (reference sequence). V was trimmed by 1 base and J by 6 bases, leaving 13 bases between them.